Listed below are T cell receptor beta chains from one sample, sequenced in a study of blood T cell repertoires in COVID-19. Some clones are missing from TCRdb's copy, which holds only in-frame ones; the method was immunoSEQ multiplex PCR. The data show about 280,000 clones, about nine tenths seen once. The sample comprised peripheral blood. The receptor set was obtained from a man aged 45-65 years with acute or convalescent COVID-19. Each CDR3 is given without its conserved first and last residue. A D gene is named only where the DNA matches it firmly.

CDR3: ASSQREGAREQY; length: 12; V: TRBV5-1; D: TRBD2
CDR3: ASSQDQFGELF; length: 11; V: TRBV3-1/TRBV3-2; D: .
CDR3: ASSQNRGNEQF; length: 11; V: TRBV16; D: TRBD1
CDR3: ASSLGGMNTEAF; length: 12; V: TRBV18; D: .
CDR3: RCRGQALSGANVLT; length: 14; V: TRBV21-1; D: .
CDR3: ASRNGIRNTEAF; length: 12; V: TRBV6-5; D: .
CDR3: ASSLEGGVGIGYGYT; length: 15; V: TRBV5-1; D: .
CDR3: ASSQSTGTEAF; length: 11; V: TRBV3-1/TRBV3-2; D: TRBD1
CDR3: AWSGTVNSPLH; length: 11; V: TRBV30; D: .
CDR3: ATSDSGQDYGELF; length: 13; V: TRBV24-1; D: TRBD1
CDR3: ASRLGQGIGNTIY; length: 13; V: TRBV19; D: TRBD1
CDR3: ASRRDTSGGALVDTQY; length: 16; V: TRBV6-6; D: TRBD2
CDR3: ASSPSGTGGYLETQY; length: 15; V: TRBV11-2; D: TRBD1
CDR3: ASSLSPGGGQPQH; length: 13; V: TRBV5-1; D: TRBD1
CDR3: ASSKGGQGSSYNEQF; length: 15; V: TRBV21-1; D: .
CDR3: ASSNLADQGRDSYEQY; length: 16; V: TRBV21-1; D: .
CDR3: ASHGQGVYGNQPQH; length: 14; V: TRBV5-1; D: TRBD1
CDR3: ASSFTGTGELF; length: 11; V: TRBV7-6; D: .
CDR3: ASSFEGRHQPQH; length: 12; V: TRBV5-1; D: .
CDR3: ASSTPQEGQPQH; length: 12; V: TRBV2; D: .
CDR3: ASSPGTGRNSPLH; length: 13; V: TRBV3-1/TRBV3-2; D: TRBD1
CDR3: ASSWPRDGGTEAF; length: 13; V: TRBV6-2/TRBV6-3; D: .
CDR3: ASSPGTVRDRRYGYT; length: 15; V: TRBV14; D: TRBD1
CDR3: ASSRPAGGPNNEQF; length: 14; V: TRBV14; D: TRBD2
CDR3: ASSWTRNTEAF; length: 11; V: TRBV7-2; D: .
CDR3: ASTAGGGTYEQY; length: 12; V: TRBV9; D: TRBD2
CDR3: ASSSFTGGQGNTEAF; length: 15; V: TRBV3-1/TRBV3-2; D: TRBD1
CDR3: ASSLPTGNPEQY; length: 12; V: TRBV7-9; D: TRBD1
CDR3: ASSIQGARQPQH; length: 12; V: TRBV19; D: TRBD1
CDR3: SASQGHTTNEKLF; length: 13; V: TRBV20-1; D: .
CDR3: ASSPNPGVNTEAF; length: 13; V: TRBV27; D: .
CDR3: ASSATGGKSPYEQY; length: 14; V: TRBV5-4; D: TRBD1
CDR3: ASSPSKGEYQPQH; length: 13; V: TRBV27; D: .
CDR3: ASSIVGLGNQPQH; length: 13; V: TRBV19; D: .
CDR3: ASSDWDRGRRGYT; length: 13; V: TRBV2; D: TRBD1
CDR3: ASSQDAPRGYGYT; length: 13; V: TRBV14; D: .
CDR3: ASSEVPGTRYEQY; length: 13; V: TRBV3-1/TRBV3-2; D: .
CDR3: ASSRGLRGRFYEQY; length: 14; V: TRBV11-2; D: TRBD1
CDR3: AWSVNPGNSPLH; length: 12; V: TRBV30; D: .
CDR3: SAGTGENTEAF; length: 11; V: TRBV29-1; D: TRBD1
CDR3: ASSRGPDTGELF; length: 12; V: TRBV2; D: .
CDR3: ASSPGQGNYGYT; length: 12; V: TRBV7-8; D: TRBD1
CDR3: ASKSAGNTIY; length: 10; V: TRBV12-3/TRBV12-4; D: .
CDR3: ASSPSLAVFAYEQY; length: 14; V: TRBV27; D: .
CDR3: CAGGYNEQF; length: 9; V: TRBV7-8; D: TRBD2
CDR3: ASSWLSGESSNQPQH; length: 15; V: TRBV5-6; D: .
CDR3: AISEPRYSYNSPLH; length: 14; V: TRBV10-3; D: .
CDR3: ASSFMEGGSYGYT; length: 13; V: TRBV5-4; D: .
CDR3: ASSPPPGQQETQY; length: 13; V: TRBV27; D: TRBD1
CDR3: ASSLVLGTQETQY; length: 13; V: TRBV5-1; D: .
CDR3: ASSLLRGSYNEQF; length: 13; V: TRBV19; D: .
CDR3: ASSLNPGQPQH; length: 11; V: TRBV13; D: .
CDR3: ASSLSMTDRNSPLH; length: 14; V: TRBV5-1; D: .
CDR3: ASSTDGAQGNEKLF; length: 14; V: TRBV19; D: TRBD1
CDR3: ASSLDWTYTDTQY; length: 13; V: TRBV5-6; D: .
CDR3: AWSVRDFYEQY; length: 11; V: TRBV30; D: .
CDR3: ASSIDLGVSYEQY; length: 13; V: TRBV19; D: .
CDR3: ASSQAHNRDSYTEAF; length: 15; V: TRBV4-2; D: TRBD1
CDR3: ASSLSSTNEKLF; length: 12; V: TRBV5-1; D: .
CDR3: ASSEKVANTEAF; length: 12; V: TRBV6-1; D: .